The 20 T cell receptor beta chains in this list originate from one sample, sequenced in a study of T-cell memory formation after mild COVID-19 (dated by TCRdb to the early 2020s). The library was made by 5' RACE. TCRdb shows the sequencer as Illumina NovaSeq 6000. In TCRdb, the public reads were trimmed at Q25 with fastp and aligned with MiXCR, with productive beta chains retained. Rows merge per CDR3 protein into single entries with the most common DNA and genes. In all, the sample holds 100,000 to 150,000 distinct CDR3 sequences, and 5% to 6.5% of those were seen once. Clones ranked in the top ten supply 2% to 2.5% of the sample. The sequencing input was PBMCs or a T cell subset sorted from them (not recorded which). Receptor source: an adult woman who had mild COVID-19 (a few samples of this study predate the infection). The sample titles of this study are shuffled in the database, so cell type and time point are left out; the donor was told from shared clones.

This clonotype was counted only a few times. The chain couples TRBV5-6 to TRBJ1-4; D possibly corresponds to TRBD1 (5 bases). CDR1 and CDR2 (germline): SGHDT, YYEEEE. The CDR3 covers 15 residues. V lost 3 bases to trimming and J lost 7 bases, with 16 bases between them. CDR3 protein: CASSSDTLWGEKLFF. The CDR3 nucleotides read TGTGCCAGCAGCTCGGACACCCTCTGGGGTGAAAAACTGTTTTTT.

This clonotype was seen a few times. The CDR3 loop reads CATSRDQGRDTQYF. DNA for the CDR3: TGTGCCACCAGCAGGGACCAGGGGAGAGATACGCAGTATTTT. The chain uses TRBV15 and TRBJ2-3; a possible D gene is TRBD1 (6 bases). CDR1 LNHNV and CDR2 YYDKDF come from the germline V gene (reference sequence). The germline V and J ends were trimmed by 3 bases and 5 bases, with 12 bases remaining between them. This CDR3 contains 14 residues.

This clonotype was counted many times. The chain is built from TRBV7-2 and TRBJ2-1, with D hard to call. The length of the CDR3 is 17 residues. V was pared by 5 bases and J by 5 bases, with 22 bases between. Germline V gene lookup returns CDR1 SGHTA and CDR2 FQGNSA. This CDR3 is CASSRWGLGAFDNEQFF. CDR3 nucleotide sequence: TGTGCCAGCAGCCGCTGGGGTCTAGGAGCTTTCGACAATGAGCAGTTCTTC.

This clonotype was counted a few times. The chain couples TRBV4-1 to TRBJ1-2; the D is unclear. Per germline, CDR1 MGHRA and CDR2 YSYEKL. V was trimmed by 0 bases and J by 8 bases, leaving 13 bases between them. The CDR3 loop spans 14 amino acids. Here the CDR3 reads CASSQDVSGSGYTF. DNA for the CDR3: TGCGCCAGCAGCCAAGACGTCTCTGGGTCCGGCTACACCTTC.

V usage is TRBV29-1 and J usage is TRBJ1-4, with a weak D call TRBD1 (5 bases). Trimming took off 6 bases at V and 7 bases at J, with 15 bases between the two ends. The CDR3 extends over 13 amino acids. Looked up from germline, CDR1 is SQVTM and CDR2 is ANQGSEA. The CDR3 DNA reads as TGCAGCGTAGTGAGGGGTTTTGGTGAAAAACTGTTTTTT. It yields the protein CSVVRGFGEKLFF.

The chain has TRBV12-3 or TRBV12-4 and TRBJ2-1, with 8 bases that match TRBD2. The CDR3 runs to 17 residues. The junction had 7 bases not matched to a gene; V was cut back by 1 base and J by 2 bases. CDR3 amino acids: CASSLVWVSGAYNEQFF. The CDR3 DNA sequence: TGTGCCAGCAGTTTAGTTTGGGTTAGCGGGGCCTACAATGAGCAGTTCTTC.

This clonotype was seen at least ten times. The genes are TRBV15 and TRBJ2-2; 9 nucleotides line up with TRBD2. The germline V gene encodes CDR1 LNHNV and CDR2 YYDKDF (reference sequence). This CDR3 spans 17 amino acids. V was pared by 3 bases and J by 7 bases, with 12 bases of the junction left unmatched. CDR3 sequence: CATSSSGGVFFSGELFF. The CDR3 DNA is TGTGCCACCAGCAGTAGCGGGGGCGTTTTTTTTAGCGGGGAGCTGTTTTTT.

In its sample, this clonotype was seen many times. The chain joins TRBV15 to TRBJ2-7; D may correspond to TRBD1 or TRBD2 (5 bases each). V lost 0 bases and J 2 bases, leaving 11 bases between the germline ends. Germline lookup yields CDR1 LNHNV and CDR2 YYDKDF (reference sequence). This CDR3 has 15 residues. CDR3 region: CATSRDSGLAYEQYF. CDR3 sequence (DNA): TGTGCCACCAGCAGAGATTCGGGGCTAGCCTACGAGCAGTACTTC.

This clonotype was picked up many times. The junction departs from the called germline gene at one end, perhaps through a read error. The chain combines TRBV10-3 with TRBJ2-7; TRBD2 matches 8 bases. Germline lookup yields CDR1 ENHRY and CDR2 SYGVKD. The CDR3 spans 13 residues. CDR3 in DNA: TGTGCCACCAGTGGGACTAGCTCCTACGAGCAGTACTTC. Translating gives CATSGTSSYEQYF.

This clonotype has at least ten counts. Written as DNA, the CDR3 is TGCAGTGCTAGTAGTCAGGTCGGCGCTGAAGCTTTCTTT. As protein: CSASSQVGAEAFF. This chain uses TRBV20-1 with TRBJ1-1; D gene unclear. CDR3 size: 13 residues. V lost 3 bases, J lost 6 bases, and 14 bases lay in between. Germline CDR1 reads DFQATT; CDR2 reads SNEGSKA (reference sequence).

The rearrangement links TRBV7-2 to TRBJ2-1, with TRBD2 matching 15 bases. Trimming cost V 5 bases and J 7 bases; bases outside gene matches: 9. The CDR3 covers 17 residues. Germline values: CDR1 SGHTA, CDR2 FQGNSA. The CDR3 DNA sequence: TGTGCCAGCAGCAACTCCGGACTAGCGGGAGGGGGGAATGAGCAGTTCTTC. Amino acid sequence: CASSNSGLAGGGNEQFF.

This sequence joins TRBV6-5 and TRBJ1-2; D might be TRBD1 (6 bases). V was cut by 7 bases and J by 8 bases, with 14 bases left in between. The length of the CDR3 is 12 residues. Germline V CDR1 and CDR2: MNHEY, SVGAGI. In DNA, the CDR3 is TGTGCCAGCAATGGCAGGGGACACGGCTACACCTTC. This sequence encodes CASNGRGHGYTF.

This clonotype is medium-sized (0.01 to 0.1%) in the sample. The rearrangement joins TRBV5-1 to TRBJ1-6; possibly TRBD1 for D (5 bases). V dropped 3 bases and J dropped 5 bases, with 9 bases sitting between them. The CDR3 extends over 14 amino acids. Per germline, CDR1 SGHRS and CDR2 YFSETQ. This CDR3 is CASSSGRDNSPLHF. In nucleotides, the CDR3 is TGCGCCAGCAGCTCGGGACGAGATAATTCACCCCTCCACTTT. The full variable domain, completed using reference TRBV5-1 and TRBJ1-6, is KAGVTQTPRYLIKTRGQQVTLSCSPISGHRSVSWYQQTPGQGLQFLFEYFSETQRNKGNFPGRFSGRQFSNSRSEMNVSTLELGDSALYLCASSSGRDNSPLHFGNGTRLTVT.

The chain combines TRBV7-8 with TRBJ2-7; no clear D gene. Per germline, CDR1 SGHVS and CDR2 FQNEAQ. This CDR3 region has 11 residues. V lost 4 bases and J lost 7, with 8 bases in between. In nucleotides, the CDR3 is TGTGCCAGCAGCTCACTGACGGAGCAGTACTTC. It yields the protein CASSSLTEQYF.

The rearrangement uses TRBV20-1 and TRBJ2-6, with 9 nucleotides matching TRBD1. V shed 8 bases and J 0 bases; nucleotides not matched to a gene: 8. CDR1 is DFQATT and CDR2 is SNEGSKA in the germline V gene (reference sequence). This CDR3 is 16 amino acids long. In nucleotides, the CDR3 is TGCAGTTCAAAGACAGGGGGTGGCTCTGGGGCCAACGTCCTGACTTTC. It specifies CSSKTGGGSGANVLTF.

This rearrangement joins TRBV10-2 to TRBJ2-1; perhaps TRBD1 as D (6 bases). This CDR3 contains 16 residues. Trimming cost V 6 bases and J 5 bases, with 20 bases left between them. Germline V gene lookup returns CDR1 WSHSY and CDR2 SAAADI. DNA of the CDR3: TGCGCCAGCAGCGCCACAGGGATTGGGTTCGACAATGAGCAGTTCTTC. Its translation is CASSATGIGFDNEQFF.

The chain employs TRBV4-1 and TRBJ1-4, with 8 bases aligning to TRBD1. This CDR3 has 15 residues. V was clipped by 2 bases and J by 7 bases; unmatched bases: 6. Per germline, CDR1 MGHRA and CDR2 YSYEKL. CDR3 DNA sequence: TGCGCCAGCAGCCAAACCAGGGGGCAGGGTGAAAAACTGTTTTTT. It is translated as CASSQTRGQGEKLFF.

The chain's CDR3 is CASSSPGPRQETQYF. In DNA form, the CDR3 reads TGTGCCAGCAGCTCCCCGGGGCCCCGGCAAGAGACCCAGTACTTC. This chain uses TRBV7-2 with TRBJ2-5; possibly TRBD1 or TRBD2 for D (5 bases each). Looked up from germline, CDR1 is SGHTA and CDR2 is FQGNSA. V was cut by 4 bases and J by 2 bases, with 14 bases left in between. CDR3 length: 15 amino acids.

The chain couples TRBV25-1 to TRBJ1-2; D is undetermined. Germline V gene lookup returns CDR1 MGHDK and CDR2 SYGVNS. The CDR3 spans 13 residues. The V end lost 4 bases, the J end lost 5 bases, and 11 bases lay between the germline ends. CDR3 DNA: TGTGCCAGCAGTGGGCCGGAGAGATATGGCTACACCTTC. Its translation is CASSGPERYGYTF.

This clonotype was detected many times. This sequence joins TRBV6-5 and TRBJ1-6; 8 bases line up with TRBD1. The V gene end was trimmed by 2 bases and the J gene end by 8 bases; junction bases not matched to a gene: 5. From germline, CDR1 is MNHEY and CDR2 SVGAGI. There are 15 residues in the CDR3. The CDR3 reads CASSYGDRGDSPLHF. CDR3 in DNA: TGTGCCAGCAGTTACGGAGACAGGGGAGATTCACCCCTCCACTTT.